This entry lists 23 T cell receptor beta chains sequenced from one sample in a study of molecular identifiers for immune sequencing clone quantification. TCRdb passed the PCR reads through MiXCR, listing each CDR3 protein once. This table holds more than 450,000 distinct CDR3 sequences, about 20% found once. The sample taken for sequencing was naive CD8+ T cells from blood, with Jurkat cell RNA spiked in. The subset here: FACS-sorted CD8+CD4-CCR7+CD45RA+ naive T cells. Every receptor here comes from a human donor in good health. Some libraries in this study had Jurkat cell RNA spiked in.

This clonotype was counted only a few times. The chain combines TRBV5-5 with TRBJ1-1; possibly TRBD1 for D (5 bases). From germline, CDR1 is SGHKS and CDR2 YYEKEE (reference sequence). V was clipped by 5 bases and J by 3 bases, with 14 bases between them. This CDR3 has 14 residues. CDR3 DNA sequence: TGTGCCAGCAGACTTACAGACAGATACACTGAAGCTTTCTTT. Amino acid sequence: CASRLTDRYTEAFF.

The chain couples TRBV30 to TRBJ2-7; D might be TRBD1 (6 bases). Germline CDR1 GTSNPN, CDR2 SVGIG (reference sequence). V was cut by 0 bases and J by 6 bases, with 9 bases left in between. The CDR3 runs to 12 residues. The CDR3 DNA reads TGTGCCTGGAGTGTAGCAGGGGTCGAGCAGTACTTC. Translating it yields CAWSVAGVEQYF.

The gene calls are TRBV29-1 and TRBJ1-2; D is perhaps TRBD1 (6 bases). The ends were cut back, 7 bases at V and 5 bases at J, with 14 bases in the middle. The length of the CDR3 is 12 residues. The germline CDR1 and CDR2 sequences are SQVTM and ANQGSEA. CDR3 coding DNA: TGCAGCGCTCGGACAGTCTCGTATGGCTACACCTTC. The encoded protein is CSARTVSYGYTF. Together with reference TRBV29-1 and TRBJ1-2, the CDR3 gives the full variable domain: SAVISQKPSRDICQRGTSLTIQCQVDSQVTMMFWYRQQPGQSLTLIATANQGSEATYESGFVIDKFPISRPNLTFSTLTVSNMSPEDSSIYLCSARTVSYGYTFGSGTRLTVV.

This clonotype was seen many times. The rearrangement links TRBV28 to TRBJ1-3; the match to TRBD1 covers 8 bases. Germline lookup yields CDR1 MDHEN and CDR2 SYDVKM. The length of the CDR3 is 17 residues. Unmatched junction bases numbered 10, after V lost 6 bases and J lost 0 bases. The CDR3 sequence: CASSLRDRISSGNTIYF. CDR3 in DNA: TGTGCCAGCAGCCTTCGGGACAGGATTTCCTCTGGAAACACCATATATTTT. The whole variable domain, remainder taken from reference TRBV28 and TRBJ1-3, is DVKVTQSSRYLVKRTGEKVFLECVQDMDHENMFWYRQDPGLGLRLIYFSYDVKMKEKGDIPEGYSVSREKKERFSLILESASTNQTSMYLCASSLRDRISSGNTIYFGEGSWLTVV.

This clonotype was observed many times. The chain is built from TRBV5-1 and TRBJ1-1; D remains ambiguous. The CDR3 has 14 amino acids. V lost 4 bases, J lost 3 bases, and 13 bases lay in between. Germline V gene lookup returns CDR1 SGHRS and CDR2 YFSETQ. In DNA, the CDR3 is TGCGCCAGCAGCGCGGACCACGGGGACACTGAAGCTTTCTTT. Protein: CASSADHGDTEAFF.

Notes on this clonotype: One end of the junction varies from germline; a read error may be responsible. The V and J genes are TRBV25-1 and TRBJ1-2; 10 nucleotides match TRBD1. The CDR3 runs 14 residues. CDR1 and CDR2 from the germline V gene are MGHDK and SYGVNS. CDR3 amino acids: CAGSTGTGVFGYTF. DNA of the CDR3: TGTGCCGGCAGCACCGGGACAGGGGTTTTTGGCTACACCTTC.

This chain joins TRBV6-5 and TRBJ1-1, with D perhaps TRBD1 (6 bases). This CDR3 has 13 amino acids. V gave up 0 bases and J gave up 9 bases, with 11 bases separating them. Germline V gene data show CDR1 as MNHEY and CDR2 as SVGAGI. CDR3 region: CASSYSIGGQAFF. CDR3 DNA: TGTGCCAGCAGTTACTCGATAGGGGGACAAGCTTTCTTT.

Many counts were recorded for this clonotype. This chain joins TRBV7-9 and TRBJ1-4, with D possibly matching TRBD1 (6 bases). Between the trimmed V and J ends, which lost 6 bases and 2 bases, there was a span of 10 bases. The CDR3 covers 14 residues. Germline assignment: CDR1 SEHNR and CDR2 FQNEAQ (reference sequence). The DNA for the CDR3 is TGTGCCAGCAGTACAGGGAAGACTAATGAAAAACTGTTTTTT. Residues: CASSTGKTNEKLFF.

The J gene is TRBJ1-1, the V gene TRBV6-5; unclear D gene. This CDR3 region has 14 residues. Germline CDR1 reads MNHEY; CDR2 reads SVGAGI. Trimming cost V 2 bases and J 4 bases, with 11 bases left between them. This CDR3 is CASSYAGISTEAFF. The DNA of the CDR3 is TGTGCCAGCAGTTACGCCGGGATCTCCACTGAAGCTTTCTTT.

Concerning this clonotype itself: This CDR3 is missing its conserved last phenylalanine or tryptophan, likely due to a read error. The V gene is TRBV5-1, the J gene TRBJ1-1, with no clear D. The V gene lost 0 bases and the J gene lost 3 bases, with 3 bases spanning the gap. Germline-derived CDR1 and CDR2 are SGHRS and YFSETQ. The CDR3 has 12 residues. CDR3 bases: TGCGCCAGCAGCTTGGGTGACACTGAAGCTTTCCTT. This codes for CASSLGDTEAFL.

A remark on this clonotype: As the CDR3 is not closed by the conserved phenylalanine or tryptophan, this likely results from a read error. The rearrangement links TRBV19 to TRBJ2-3; 8 bases line up with TRBD1. The germline CDR1 and CDR2 sequences are LNHDA and SQIVND (reference sequence). V lost 7 bases, J lost 5 bases, and 14 bases stayed unmatched. This CDR3 is 16 amino acids long. The CDR3 DNA reads as TGTGCCAGTAAACCGAAACAGGGGGTATTTGGAGATACGCAGTATCTT. Its translation is CASKPKQGVFGDTQYL.

A single count supports this clonotype. Possible read error: a much larger clone is one base away. This sequence joins TRBV5-6 and TRBJ1-2; D is unclear. The CDR3 runs to 14 residues. Germline-derived CDR1 and CDR2 are SGHDT and YYEEEE. In nucleotides, the CDR3 is TGTGCCAGCAGCTTATCCACGGCCTACTATGGCTGCACCTTC. It is translated as CASSLSTAYYGCTF.

Notes on this clonotype: This may come from a read error, since a much larger clone is one base off. V usage is TRBV29-1 and J usage is TRBJ2-2; 9 positions match TRBD2. After removal of 5 bases from V and 2 bases from J, the junction contained 6 bases not matched to a gene. CDR1 SQVTM and CDR2 ANQGSEA come from the germline V gene. The CDR3 contains 15 residues. CDR3 sequence: CSVLASGKNTGELFF. CDR3 in DNA: TGCAGCGTTCTGGCTAGCGGGAAAAACACCGGGGAGCTGTTTTTT.

For this clonotype: At one end, the junction sequence differs from germline, possibly due to a read error. The J gene is TRBJ1-2, the V gene TRBV27; D remains ambiguous. CDR3 length equals 12 residues. CDR1 and CDR2 from the germline V gene are MNHEY and SMNVEV (reference sequence). CDR3 DNA sequence: TGTGCCGGCAGCAGTTCTAACTATGGCTACACCTTC. The encoded protein is CAGSSSNYGYTF.

The sample holds many counts of this clonotype. CDR3 nucleotides: TGCAGTGCAACCGGGACAACGATCTCCTACGAGCAGTACTTC. It codes for CSATGTTISYEQYF. The V call is TRBV20-1, the J call TRBJ2-7; D is possibly TRBD1 (6 bases). Germline V lookup: CDR1 DFQATT, CDR2 SNEGSKA (reference sequence). The CDR3 is 14 residues long. Trimming pared 6 bases from V and 0 bases from J, leaving 15 bases between.

This clonotype came up many times. This chain joins TRBV6-2 or TRBV6-3 and TRBJ2-2; TRBD1 aligns across 7 bases. Germline CDR1 is MNHEY and CDR2 is SVGEGT. CDR3 length: 15 amino acids. J gave up 3 bases and V 2 bases, and 3 bases lay outside the gene matches. This CDR3 reads CASSYAGGDTGELFF. CDR3 coding DNA: TGTGCCAGCAGTTACGCAGGGGGTGACACCGGGGAGCTGTTTTTT.

This clonotype was found many times. The chain carries TRBV6-1 and TRBJ2-7, with D tentatively TRBD2 (5 bases). Trimming stripped 6 bases from V and 3 bases from J, with 15 bases between. The germline V gene encodes CDR1 MNHNS and CDR2 SASEGT. The CDR3 spans 14 residues. The CDR3 DNA reads TGTGCCAGCAGCCCTTGGGAGACGGACTACGAGCAGTACTTC. This translates into CASSPWETDYEQYF.

Many counts were recorded for this clonotype. This chain uses TRBV4-2 with TRBJ1-3, with D unclear. Trimming stripped 0 bases from V and 3 bases from J, with 3 bases between. The CDR3 runs 13 residues. Per the germline V gene, CDR1 is LGHNA and CDR2 is YNFKEQ. CDR3 coding DNA: TGTGCCAGCAGCCAAGACTTTGGAAACACCATATATTTT. As protein: CASSQDFGNTIYF.

The chain recombines TRBV30 with TRBJ1-5, with a weak D call TRBD1 (5 bases). This CDR3 has 15 residues. Germline CDR1 and CDR2: GTSNPN and SVGIG (reference sequence). The V gene lost 1 base and the J gene lost 3 bases, with 13 bases spanning the gap. In nucleotides, the CDR3 is TGTGCCTGGAGTGGAGGTCGGGGCTACAATCAGCCCCAGCATTTT. It is translated as CAWSGGRGYNQPQHF. Together with reference TRBV30 and TRBJ1-5, the CDR3 gives the full variable domain: SQTIHQWPATLVQPVGSPLSLECTVEGTSNPNLYWYRQAAGRGLQLLFYSVGIGQISSEVPQNLSASRPQDRQFILSSKKLLLSDSGFYLCAWSGGRGYNQPQHFGDGTRLSIL.

This clonotype was counted between two and nine times. This chain's CDR3 is CASSRRDRGNTEAFF. Here the CDR3 DNA reads TGTGCCAGCAGTCGGAGGGACAGGGGGAACACTGAAGCTTTCTTT. The chain uses TRBV6-5 and TRBJ1-1; TRBD1 aligns across 10 bases. Trimming cost V 5 bases and J 1 base; bases outside gene matches: 4. The CDR3 is 15 amino acids. Germline V CDR1 and CDR2: MNHEY, SVGAGI.

The V gene is TRBV19, the J gene TRBJ1-1; 7 nucleotides agree with TRBD1. CDR1 LNHDA and CDR2 SQIVND come from the germline V gene (reference sequence). This CDR3 is built from 16 residues. The V segment lost 0 bases and the J segment 2 bases; nucleotides outside the gene matches: 6. CDR3 sequence reads: CASSIDVAGGNTEAFF. CDR3 DNA sequence: TGTGCCAGTAGTATAGATGTGGCAGGGGGAAACACTGAAGCTTTCTTT.

This clonotype has more than one count but fewer than ten. The chain links TRBV7-3 to TRBJ2-1; 8 nucleotides line up with TRBD2. Trimming cost V 5 bases and J 5 bases; bases outside gene matches: 14. Germline V gene lookup returns CDR1 SGHTA and CDR2 FQGTGA. The CDR3 runs to 17 residues. CDR3 protein: CASSQLAPGGIDNEQFF. The CDR3 DNA reads TGTGCCAGCAGCCAACTAGCTCCGGGAGGGATAGACAATGAGCAGTTCTTC.

Of note for this clonotype: This may be a read error: a much more frequent sequence differs by one nucleotide. The CDR3 DNA sequence: TGCGCCAGCAGCCAAGGCGGGGGGCAAACCACGAACACTGAAGCTTTCTTT. This encodes CASSQGGGQTTNTEAFF. This sequence joins TRBV4-1 and TRBJ1-1, with D maybe TRBD1 (6 bases). The germline V and J ends were trimmed by 1 base and 1 base, with 16 bases remaining between them. This CDR3 comprises 17 residues. Germline V gene data show CDR1 as MGHRA and CDR2 as YSYEKL.